The T cell receptor (beta chain) under discussion was sequenced for a study of T cell responses to AZD1222 COVID-19 vaccine. Study-wide results and caveats: An increase in Spike-specific TCR breadth and depth was observed after two AZD1222 doses. Repertoire collection took place solely once the T cell response had peaked.

Measured with immunoSEQ multiplex PCR; TCRdb has only the in-frame clones, and not every one. The sample lists roughly 120,000 clones, over 80% occurring once. Regarding this clone: Its specificity is unknown.

V was cut by 1 base and J by 1 base, with 7 bases left in between. This CDR3 has 14 residues. Per germline, CDR1 SEHNR and CDR2 FQNEAQ (reference sequence). The source material was peripheral blood, sampled on day 0 of AZD1222 vaccination. This clonotype was obtained from an adult in good health. The chain joins TRBV7-9 to TRBJ1-1; D gene uncertain. The DNA for the CDR3 is TGTGCCAGCAGCTTAGGGGTCCCGAACACTGAAGCTTTCTTT. Protein: CASSLGVPNTEAFF.